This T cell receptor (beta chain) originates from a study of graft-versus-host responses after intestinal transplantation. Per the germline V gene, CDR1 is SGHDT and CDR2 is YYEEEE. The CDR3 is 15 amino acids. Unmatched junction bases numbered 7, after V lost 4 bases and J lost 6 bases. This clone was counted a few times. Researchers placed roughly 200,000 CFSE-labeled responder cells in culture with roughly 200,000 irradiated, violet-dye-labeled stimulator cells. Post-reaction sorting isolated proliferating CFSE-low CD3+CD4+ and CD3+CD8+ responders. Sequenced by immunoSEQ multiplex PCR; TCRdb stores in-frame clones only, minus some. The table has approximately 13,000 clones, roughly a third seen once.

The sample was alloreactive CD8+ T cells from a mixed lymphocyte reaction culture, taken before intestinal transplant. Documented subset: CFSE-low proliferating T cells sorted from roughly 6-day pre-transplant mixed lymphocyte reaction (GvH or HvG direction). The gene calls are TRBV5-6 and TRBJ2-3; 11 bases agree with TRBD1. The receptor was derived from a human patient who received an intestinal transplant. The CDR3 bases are TGTGCCAGCAGCCCCGGACAGGGGGCGATGGATACGCAGTATTTT. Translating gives CASSPGQGAMDTQYF.